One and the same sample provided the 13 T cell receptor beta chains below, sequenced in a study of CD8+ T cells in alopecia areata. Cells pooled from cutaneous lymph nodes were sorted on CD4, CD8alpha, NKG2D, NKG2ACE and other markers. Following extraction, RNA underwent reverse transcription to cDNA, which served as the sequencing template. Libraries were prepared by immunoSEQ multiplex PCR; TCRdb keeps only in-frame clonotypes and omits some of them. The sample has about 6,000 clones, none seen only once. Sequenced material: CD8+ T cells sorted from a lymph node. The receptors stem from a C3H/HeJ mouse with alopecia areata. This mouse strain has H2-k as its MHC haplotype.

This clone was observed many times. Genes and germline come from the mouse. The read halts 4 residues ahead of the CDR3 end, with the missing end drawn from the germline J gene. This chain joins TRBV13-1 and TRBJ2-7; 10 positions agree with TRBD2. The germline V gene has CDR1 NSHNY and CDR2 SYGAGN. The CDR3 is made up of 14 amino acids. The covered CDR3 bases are TGTGCCAGCAGTCCCCGGGACTGGGGATAT. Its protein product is CASSPRDWGY. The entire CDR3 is CASSPRDWGYEQYF.

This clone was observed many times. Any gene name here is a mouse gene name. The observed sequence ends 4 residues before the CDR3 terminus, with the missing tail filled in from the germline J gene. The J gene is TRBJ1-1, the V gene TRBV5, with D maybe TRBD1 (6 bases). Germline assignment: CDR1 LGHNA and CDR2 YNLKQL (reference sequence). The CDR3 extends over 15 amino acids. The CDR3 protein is CASSPRTGGAGEVFF. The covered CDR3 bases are TGTGCCAGCAGCCCTCGGACTGGGGGGGCGGGA.

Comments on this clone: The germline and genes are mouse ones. This CDR3 is CASSRDISYEQYF. Incomplete CDR3 DNA: TGTGCCAGCAGTCGAGACATCTCCTAT. The genes are TRBV19 and TRBJ2-7; D uncertain. Coverage ceases 4 residues before the CDR3 finishes, and the germline J gene fills in the end. CDR3 length equals 13 residues. Germline V gives CDR1 FNHDT, CDR2 SITEND (reference sequence). V dropped 4 bases and J dropped 0 bases, with 8 bases sitting between them.

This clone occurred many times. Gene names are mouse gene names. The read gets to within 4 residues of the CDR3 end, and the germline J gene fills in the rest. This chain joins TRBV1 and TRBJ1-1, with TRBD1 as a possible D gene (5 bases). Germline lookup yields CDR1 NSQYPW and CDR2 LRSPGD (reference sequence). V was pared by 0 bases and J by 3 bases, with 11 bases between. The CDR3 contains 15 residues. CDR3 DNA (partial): TGCACCTGCAGTGCAGATCTGTGGGGGTACACA. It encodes CTCSADLWGYT. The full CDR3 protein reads CTCSADLWGYTEVFF.

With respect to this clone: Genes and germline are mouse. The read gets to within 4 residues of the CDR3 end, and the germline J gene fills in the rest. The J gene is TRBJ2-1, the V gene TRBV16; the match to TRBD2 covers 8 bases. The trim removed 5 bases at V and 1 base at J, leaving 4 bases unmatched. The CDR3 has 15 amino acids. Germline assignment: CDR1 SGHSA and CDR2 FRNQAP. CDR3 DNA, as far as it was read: TGTGCAAGCAGCCCCGACTGGGGCAACTATGCT. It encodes CASSPDWGNYA. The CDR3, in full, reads CASSPDWGNYAEQFF.

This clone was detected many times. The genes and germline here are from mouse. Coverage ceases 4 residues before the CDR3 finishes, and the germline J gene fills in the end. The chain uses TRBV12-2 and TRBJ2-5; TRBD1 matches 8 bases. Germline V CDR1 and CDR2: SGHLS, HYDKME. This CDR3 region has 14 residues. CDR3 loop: CASSLGTGGDTQYF. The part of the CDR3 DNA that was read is TGTGCCAGCTCTCTCGGTACAGGGGGGGAC.

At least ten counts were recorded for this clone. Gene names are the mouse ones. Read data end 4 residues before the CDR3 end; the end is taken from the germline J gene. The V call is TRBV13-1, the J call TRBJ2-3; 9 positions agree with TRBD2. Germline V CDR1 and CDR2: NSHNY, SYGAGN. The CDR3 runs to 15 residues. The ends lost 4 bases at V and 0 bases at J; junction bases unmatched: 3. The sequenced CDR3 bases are TGTGCCAGCAGTATAGACTGGGGGAGTGCAGAA. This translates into CASSIDWGSAE. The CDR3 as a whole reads CASSIDWGSAETLYF.

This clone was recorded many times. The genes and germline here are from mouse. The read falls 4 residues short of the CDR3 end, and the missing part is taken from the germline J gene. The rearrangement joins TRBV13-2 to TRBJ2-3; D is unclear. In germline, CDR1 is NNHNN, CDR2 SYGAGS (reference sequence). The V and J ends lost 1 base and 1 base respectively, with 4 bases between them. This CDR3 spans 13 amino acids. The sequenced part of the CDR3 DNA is TGTGCCAGCGGTGATCAGGGTGCAGAA. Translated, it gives CASGDQGAE. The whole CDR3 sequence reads CASGDQGAETLYF.

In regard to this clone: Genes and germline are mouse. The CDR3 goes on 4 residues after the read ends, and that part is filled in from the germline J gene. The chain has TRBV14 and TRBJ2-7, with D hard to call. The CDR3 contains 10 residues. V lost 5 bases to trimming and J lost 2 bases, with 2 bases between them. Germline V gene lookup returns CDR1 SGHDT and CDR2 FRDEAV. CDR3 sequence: CASSTYEQYF. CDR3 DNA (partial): TGTGCCAGCAGCACCTAT.

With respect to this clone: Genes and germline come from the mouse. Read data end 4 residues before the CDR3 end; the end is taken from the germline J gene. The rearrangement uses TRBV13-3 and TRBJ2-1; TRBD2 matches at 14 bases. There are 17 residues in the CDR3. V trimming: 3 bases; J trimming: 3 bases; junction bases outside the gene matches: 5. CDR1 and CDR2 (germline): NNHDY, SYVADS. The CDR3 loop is CASSGGTGGARYAEQFF. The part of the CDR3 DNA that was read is TGTGCCAGCAGTGGTGGGACTGGGGGGGCGCGCTATGCT.

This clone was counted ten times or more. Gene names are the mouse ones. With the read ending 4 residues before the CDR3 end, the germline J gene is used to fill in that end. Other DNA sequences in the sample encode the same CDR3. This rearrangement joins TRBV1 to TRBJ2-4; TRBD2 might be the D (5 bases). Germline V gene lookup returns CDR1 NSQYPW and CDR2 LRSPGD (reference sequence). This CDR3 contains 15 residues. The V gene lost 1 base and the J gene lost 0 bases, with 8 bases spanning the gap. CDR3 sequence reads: CTCSAGTPSQNTLYF. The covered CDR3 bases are TGCACCTGCAGTGCAGGGACTCCTAGTCAAAAC.

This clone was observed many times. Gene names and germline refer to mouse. Partial CDR3 DNA: TGTGCCAGCAGTGATCTGGGGACCTATGCT. It is translated as CASSDLGTYA. The whole CDR3 region reads CASSDLGTYAEQFF. This sequence joins TRBV13-1 and TRBJ2-1; TRBD2 might be the D (6 bases). The read comes to an end 4 residues before the CDR3 does, leaving the germline J gene to fill in the end. The CDR3 loop spans 14 amino acids. The germline gives CDR1 NSHNY, CDR2 SYGAGN. Trimming pared 1 base from V and 3 bases from J, leaving 8 bases between.

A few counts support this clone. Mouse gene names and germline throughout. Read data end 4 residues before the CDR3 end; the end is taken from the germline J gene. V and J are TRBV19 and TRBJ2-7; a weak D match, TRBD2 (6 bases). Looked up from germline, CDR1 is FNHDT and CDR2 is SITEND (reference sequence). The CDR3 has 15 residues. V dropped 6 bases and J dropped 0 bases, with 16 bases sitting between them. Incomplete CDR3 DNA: TGTGCCAGCACCCCTTCCTGGGGAAACTCCTAT. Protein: CASTPSWGNSY. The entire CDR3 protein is CASTPSWGNSYEQYF.